Listed here is a single T cell receptor beta chain. This CDR3 comprises 14 residues. V lost 4 bases to trimming and J lost 2 bases; unmatched junction nucleotides: 3. The germline gives CDR1 MNHEY, CDR2 SVGEGT. Sequencing was performed with immunoSEQ multiplex PCR; in TCRdb, only in-frame clones are kept and a portion is missing. This table holds hundreds of thousands of clones, roughly 80% found once. This sample was included in a study of blood T cell repertoires in COVID-19. The receptor's source is a woman aged 45-65 years who had been exposed to COVID-19. The sequencing input was PBMCs or T cells enriched from blood (not recorded which). This rearrangement joins TRBV6-2 or TRBV6-3 to TRBJ2-7; 9 nucleotides match TRBD1. The CDR3 nucleotides are TGTGCCAGCAGTTTGGGACAGGGAGCCTACGAGCAGTACTTC. Its protein is CASSLGQGAYEQYF.